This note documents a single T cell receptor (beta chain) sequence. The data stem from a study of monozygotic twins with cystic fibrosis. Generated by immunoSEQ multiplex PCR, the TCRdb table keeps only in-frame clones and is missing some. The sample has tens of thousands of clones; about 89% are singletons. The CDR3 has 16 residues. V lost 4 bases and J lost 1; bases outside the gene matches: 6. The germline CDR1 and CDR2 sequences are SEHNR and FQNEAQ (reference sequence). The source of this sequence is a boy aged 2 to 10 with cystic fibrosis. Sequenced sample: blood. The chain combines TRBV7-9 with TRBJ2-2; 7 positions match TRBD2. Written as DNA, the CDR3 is TGTGCCAGCAGCTCCCTGACTAGCAAGAACACCGGGGAGCTGTTTTTT. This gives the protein CASSSLTSKNTGELFF.